The 29 T cell receptor beta chains listed next were all sequenced from one sample in a study of STAT5B mutations in CD4+ large granular lymphocyte leukemia. Repertoires were generated with immunoSEQ multiplex PCR, while TCRdb's copy carries only in-frame clones and drops some. The repertoire holds tens of thousands of clones, with approximately 85% as singletons. Sample: CD4+ T cells from blood buffy coats. Receptors originate from a human donor in good health.

The chain employs TRBV5-1 and TRBJ1-1; D is ambiguous. Trimming pared 6 bases from V and 4 bases from J, leaving 10 bases between. The V gene's germline CDR1 is SGHRS and CDR2 YFSETQ. The CDR3 sequence is 12 residues long. The CDR3 nucleotides are TGCGCCAGCAACGGTGAGGCCACTGAAGCTTTCTTT. Encoded protein: CASNGEATEAFF.

V and J are TRBV19 and TRBJ1-1; D remains unclear. The CDR3 is made up of 12 amino acids. Per germline, CDR1 LNHDA and CDR2 SQIVND (reference sequence). The ends were cut back, 10 bases at V and 1 base at J, with 10 bases in the middle. The CDR3 spells CATNPGNTEAFF. CDR3 DNA sequence: TGTGCCACCAACCCGGGGAACACTGAAGCTTTCTTT.

V and J are TRBV5-1 and TRBJ2-1, with 10 nucleotides matching TRBD2. V was clipped by 0 bases and J by 7 bases; unmatched bases: 7. CDR1 is SGHRS, CDR2 YFSETQ, per germline. This CDR3 contains 16 residues. The CDR3 sequence: CASSLGGSGGINEQFF. In DNA, the CDR3 is TGCGCCAGCAGCTTGGGCGGTAGCGGGGGGATAAATGAGCAGTTCTTC. The full variable domain, with the rest looked up from reference TRBV5-1 and TRBJ2-1, is KAGVTQTPRYLIKTRGQQVTLSCSPISGHRSVSWYQQTPGQGLQFLFEYFSETQRNKGNFPGRFSGRQFSNSRSEMNVSTLELGDSALYLCASSLGGSGGINEQFFGPGTRLTVL.

This chain links TRBV18 with TRBJ1-5, with 10 bases matching TRBD1. Germline assignment: CDR1 KGHSH and CDR2 LQKENI. The J segment lost 6 bases and the V segment lost 4 bases, leaving 0 bases of the junction unmatched. This CDR3 comprises 13 residues. The CDR3 DNA reads as TGTGCCAGCTCACGGGACAGGGGTCAGCCCCAGCATTTT. Protein sequence: CASSRDRGQPQHF.

This rearrangement joins TRBV6-4 to TRBJ1-1; 7 bases match TRBD1. This CDR3 spans 14 amino acids. The germline gives CDR1 MRHNA, CDR2 SNTAGT. V gave up 7 bases and J gave up 4 bases; unmatched junction bases: 9. CDR3: CASKRDRRATEAFF. The CDR3 coding sequence is TGTGCCAGCAAACGGGACAGACGGGCCACTGAAGCTTTCTTT.

The V call is TRBV29-1, the J call TRBJ2-5, with TRBD2 identical over 12 bases. Germline-derived CDR1 and CDR2 are SQVTM and ANQGSEA. The length of the CDR3 is 14 residues. V was pared by 4 bases and J by 2 bases, with 2 bases of the junction left unmatched. This CDR3 is CSVALAGGQETQYF. The CDR3 coding sequence is TGCAGCGTTGCGCTAGCGGGAGGGCAAGAGACCCAGTACTTC.

This clone was observed a few times. This chain uses TRBV19 with TRBJ1-2; D might be TRBD1 (5 bases). Germline V lookup: CDR1 LNHDA, CDR2 SQIVND (reference sequence). The CDR3 extends over 14 amino acids. V was trimmed by 6 bases and J by 2 bases, leaving 13 bases between them. The DNA for the CDR3 is TGTGCCAGTAGCCCCGGGACGGTAAACTATGGCTACACCTTC. Its translation: CASSPGTVNYGYTF.

The gene calls are TRBV28 and TRBJ1-2, with a weak D call TRBD1 (6 bases). The CDR3 is 13 amino acids. With 4 bases removed from V and 2 bases from J, the gap between germline ends came to 8 bases. The germline V gene has CDR1 MDHEN and CDR2 SYDVKM. In nucleotides, the CDR3 is TGTGCCAGCAGTTCCGGACAGAACTATGGCTACACCTTC. Translated: CASSSGQNYGYTF.

The CDR3 sequence: CASVLSGTGELFF. The CDR3 DNA is TGTGCCAGTGTTTTATCTGGAACCGGGGAGCTGTTTTTT. The chain couples TRBV6-6 to TRBJ2-2; no firm D call. V was pared by 9 bases and J by 5 bases, with 13 bases between. The CDR3 is made up of 13 amino acids. Looked up from germline, CDR1 is MNHNY and CDR2 is SVGAGI (reference sequence).

This chain uses TRBV5-6 with TRBJ2-7; D possibly matches TRBD1 or TRBD2 (6 bases each). The CDR3 has 12 residues. CDR1 is SGHDT and CDR2 is YYEEEE in the germline V gene. Trimming took 6 bases from V and 7 from J, leaving 14 bases between them. The CDR3 DNA reads as TGTGCCAGCACGGAAAGGGGGGAGGAGCAGTACTTC. This sequence encodes CASTERGEEQYF.

This chain joins TRBV7-2 and TRBJ2-3; the match to TRBD1 covers 10 bases. V lost 4 bases, J lost 6 bases, and 7 bases stayed unmatched. The CDR3 covers 15 residues. CDR1 and CDR2 from the germline V gene are SGHTA and FQGNSA. The CDR3 bases are TGTGCCAGCAGCTCTCCGGGACAGGGGTTGGATACGCAGTATTTT. Translation: CASSSPGQGLDTQYF.

The chain uses TRBV30 and TRBJ2-7, with 7 nucleotides matching TRBD1. The CDR3 extends over 12 amino acids. V gave up 2 bases and J gave up 12 bases; unmatched junction bases: 10. Germline V gene lookup returns CDR1 GTSNPN and CDR2 SVGIG (reference sequence). CDR3 sequence reads: CAWSNIRDSLYF. CDR3 coding DNA: TGTGCCTGGAGTAACATCAGGGACAGCTTGTACTTC. Full variable domain (rest looked up from reference TRBV30 and TRBJ2-7): SQTIHQWPATLVQPVGSPLSLECTVEGTSNPNLYWYRQAAGRGLQLLFYSVGIGQISSEVPQNLSASRPQDRQFILSSKKLLLSDSGFYLCAWSNIRDSLYFGPGTRLTVT.

This rearrangement joins TRBV10-3 to TRBJ2-5; TRBD1 agrees at 9 bases. Per germline, CDR1 ENHRY and CDR2 SYGVKD. V was clipped by 10 bases and J by 5 bases; unmatched bases: 5. This CDR3 has 12 amino acids. This CDR3 reads CATRQGGETQYF. CDR3 coding DNA: TGTGCCACCCGACAGGGGGGTGAGACCCAGTACTTC.

The V call is TRBV19, the J call TRBJ2-7, with D hard to call. The CDR3 contains 17 residues. CDR1 and CDR2 (germline): LNHDA, SQIVND (reference sequence). Trimming removed 9 bases at V and 3 bases at J, with 27 bases between. CDR3 sequence (DNA): TGTGCCAGCTGGAGAACTGAGCCGAGCCCTAGAGACTACGAGCAGTACTTC. Translating gives CASWRTEPSPRDYEQYF.

The rearrangement joins TRBV28 to TRBJ1-4; D is undetermined. Trimming removed 8 bases from V and 6 bases from J, with 16 bases in between. In germline, CDR1 is MDHEN, CDR2 SYDVKM. The CDR3 consists of 14 residues. The chain's CDR3 is CASSSPGRDEKLFF. The CDR3 DNA reads TGTGCCAGCTCCTCCCCGGGTCGTGATGAAAAACTGTTTTTT.

The chain carries TRBV30 and TRBJ2-3, with a tentative D call TRBD1 (6 bases). The V end was cut by 2 bases, the J end by 4 bases, with 13 bases between. CDR1 and CDR2 from the germline V gene are GTSNPN and SVGIG (reference sequence). The CDR3 extends over 14 amino acids. The CDR3 loop is CAWSSIQGADTQYF. DNA of the CDR3: TGTGCCTGGAGTTCAATACAGGGAGCAGATACGCAGTATTTT. Drawing the rest from reference TRBV30 and TRBJ2-3, the complete variable domain is SQTIHQWPATLVQPVGSPLSLECTVEGTSNPNLYWYRQAAGRGLQLLFYSVGIGQISSEVPQNLSASRPQDRQFILSSKKLLLSDSGFYLCAWSSIQGADTQYFGPGTRLTVL.

This clone has only one observation. This sequence joins TRBV7-2 and TRBJ2-7; D call uncertain. Germline assignment: CDR1 SGHTA and CDR2 FQGNSA. This CDR3 region has 16 residues. The V gene lost 0 bases and the J gene lost 0 bases, with 12 bases spanning the gap. The CDR3 nucleotides are TGTGCCAGCAGCTTAGCTGATCTTCCCAGCTCCTACGAGCAGTACTTC. Translation: CASSLADLPSSYEQYF.

The CDR3 region has the DNA TGTGCCAGCTCACCACCCAATAGCGGGGGCACAGGTGCCAAAAACATTCAGTACTTC. It codes for CASSPPNSGGTGAKNIQYF. The chain joins TRBV18 to TRBJ2-4, with 9 positions matching TRBD2. Germline CDR1 and CDR2: KGHSH and LQKENI. This CDR3 comprises 19 residues. Trimming cost V 0 bases and J 1 base; bases outside gene matches: 10.

This chain connects TRBV9 to TRBJ1-2, with TRBD1 identical over 10 bases. The germline V gene encodes CDR1 SGDLS and CDR2 YYNGEE. The CDR3 runs 13 residues. The ends lost 5 bases at V and 5 bases at J; junction bases unmatched: 3. The CDR3 DNA reads TGTGCCAGCAGTAGACAGGGGGCGTATGGCTACACCTTC. This translates into CASSRQGAYGYTF.

The CDR3 DNA is TGTGCCAGCAGCGTAGAGGGGCGGGATGGTGGCTACACCTTC. Its translation is CASSVEGRDGGYTF. The chain is built from TRBV9 and TRBJ1-2, with D perhaps matching TRBD1 (5 bases). The V gene lost 0 bases and the J gene lost 7 bases, with 13 bases spanning the gap. The CDR3 has 14 amino acids. The germline V gene has CDR1 SGDLS and CDR2 YYNGEE. Supplemented by reference TRBV9 and TRBJ1-2, the full variable domain reads DSGVTQTPKHLITATGQRVTLRCSPRSGDLSVYWYQQSLDQGLQFLIQYYNGEERAKGNILERFSAQQFPDLHSELNLSSLELGDSALYFCASSVEGRDGGYTFGSGTRLTVV.

V and J are TRBV30 and TRBJ2-3, with D unresolved. The germline V and J ends were trimmed by 4 bases and 6 bases, with 8 bases remaining between them. The germline V gene has CDR1 GTSNPN and CDR2 SVGIG (reference sequence). CDR3 length equals 11 residues. CDR3 loop: CAWMLADTQYF. The CDR3 nucleotides are TGTGCCTGGATGTTGGCCGATACGCAGTATTTT.

This clone was seen only a few times. The rearrangement joins TRBV9 to TRBJ1-4; possible D gene TRBD1, 6 bases. V was pared by 3 bases and J by 10 bases, with 13 bases between. Germline CDR1 is SGDLS and CDR2 is YYNGEE. This CDR3 contains 13 residues. CDR3 DNA sequence: TGTGCCAGCAGCGAGGGGGTTAGGGGAAAACTGTTTTTT. This sequence encodes CASSEGVRGKLFF.

This clone was seen just once. This chain links TRBV7-9 with TRBJ1-2; 10 nucleotides align to TRBD1. After removal of 4 bases from V and 5 bases from J, the junction contained 1 base not matched to a gene. Germline V gene sequence: CDR1 SEHNR, CDR2 FQNEAQ (reference sequence). This CDR3 is 13 amino acids long. This chain's CDR3 is CASSSDRGYGYTF. CDR3 DNA sequence: TGTGCCAGCAGCTCGGACAGGGGGTATGGCTACACCTTC. The full variable domain, completed using reference TRBV7-9 and TRBJ1-2, is DTGVSQNPRHKITKRGQNVTFRCDPISEHNRLYWYRQTLGQGPEFLTYFQNEAQLEKSRLLSDRFSAERPKGSFSTLEIQRTEQGDSAMYLCASSSDRGYGYTFGSGTRLTVV.

This rearrangement joins TRBV18 to TRBJ1-2, with unresolved D. Trimming stripped 1 base from V and 7 bases from J, with 10 bases between. Germline V CDR1 and CDR2: KGHSH, LQKENI. There are 13 residues in the CDR3. The CDR3 DNA follows: TGTGCCAGCTCACCACGACATGATGTTGGCTACACCTTC. Translated: CASSPRHDVGYTF.

This clone showed up just a few times. This chain joins TRBV14 and TRBJ2-1, with 9 positions matching TRBD1. V was clipped by 5 bases and J by 7 bases; unmatched bases: 9. The germline V gene has CDR1 SGHDN and CDR2 FVKESK. The CDR3 is 15 residues long. The CDR3 nucleotides are TGTGCCAGCAGCGCCGGGACAGGGTACGGGAATGAGCAGTTCTTC. Amino acids: CASSAGTGYGNEQFF.

The chain carries TRBV5-4 and TRBJ2-7; 13 positions match TRBD2. The length of the CDR3 is 13 residues. The junction had 0 bases not matched to a gene; V was cut back by 4 bases and J by 5 bases. Germline V gene lookup returns CDR1 SGHNT and CDR2 YYREEE (reference sequence). The DNA for the CDR3 is TGTGCCAGCAGCGGGACTAGCGGGAACGAGCAGTACTTC. Its translation is CASSGTSGNEQYF.

This chain connects TRBV2 to TRBJ2-7, with 7 bases matching TRBD2. The CDR3 loop spans 13 amino acids. CDR1 is SNHLY and CDR2 is FYNNEI in the germline V gene. V shed 9 bases and J 0 bases; nucleotides not matched to a gene: 5. The CDR3 DNA is TGTGCCAGTAGAGCGGGGAGCTCCTACGAGCAGTACTTC. It codes for CASRAGSSYEQYF. The full variable domain, in which reference TRBV2 and TRBJ2-7 provide the parts outside the CDR3, is EPEVTQTPSHQVTQMGQEVILRCVPISNHLYFYWYRQILGQKVEFLVSFYNNEISEKSEIFDDQFSVERPDGSNFTLKIRSTKLEDSAMYFCASRAGSSYEQYFGPGTRLTVT.

The chain joins TRBV5-4 to TRBJ2-7, with 9 nucleotides matching TRBD1. The CDR3 spans 14 residues. Looked up from germline, CDR1 is SGHNT and CDR2 is YYREEE (reference sequence). The V segment lost 0 bases and the J segment 6 bases; nucleotides outside the gene matches: 4. The CDR3 loop is CASSLAGQGTEQYF. The CDR3 nucleotides read TGTGCCAGCAGCTTGGCGGGACAGGGAACCGAGCAGTACTTC. Using reference TRBV5-4 and TRBJ2-7 for the parts outside the CDR3, the full variable domain is ETGVTQSPTHLIKTRGQQVTLRCSSQSGHNTVSWYQQALGQGPQFIFQYYREEENGRGNFPPRFSGLQFPNYSSELNVNALELDDSALYLCASSLAGQGTEQYFGPGTRLTVT.

The rearrangement joins TRBV7-3 to TRBJ2-3; D may be TRBD1 or TRBD2 (5 bases each). V lost 4 bases, J lost 2 bases, and 16 bases lay in between. The CDR3 extends over 16 amino acids. Germline V gene data show CDR1 as SGHTA and CDR2 as FQGTGA. The chain's CDR3 is CASSSGGSGPTDTQYF. The CDR3 region has the DNA TGTGCCAGCAGCTCTGGCGGGTCGGGGCCCACAGATACGCAGTATTTT.